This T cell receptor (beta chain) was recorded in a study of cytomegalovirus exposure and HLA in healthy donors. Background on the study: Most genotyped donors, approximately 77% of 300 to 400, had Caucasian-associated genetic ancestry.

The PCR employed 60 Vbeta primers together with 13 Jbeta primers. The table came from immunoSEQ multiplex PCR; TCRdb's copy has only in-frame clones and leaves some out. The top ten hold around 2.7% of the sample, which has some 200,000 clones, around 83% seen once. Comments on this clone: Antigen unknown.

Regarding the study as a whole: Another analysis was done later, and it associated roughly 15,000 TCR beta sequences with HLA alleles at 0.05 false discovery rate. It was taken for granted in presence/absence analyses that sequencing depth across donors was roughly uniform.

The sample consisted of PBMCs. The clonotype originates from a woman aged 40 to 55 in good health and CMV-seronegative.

The CDR3 DNA reads TGTGCCAGCAGTTTTACCCCCAGCACTGAAGCTTTCTTT. Residues: CASSFTPSTEAFF. The rearrangement links TRBV28 to TRBJ1-1; no clear D gene. CDR1 is MDHEN, CDR2 SYDVKM, per germline. V was cut by 3 bases and J by 4 bases, with 9 bases left in between. The CDR3 consists of 13 residues.